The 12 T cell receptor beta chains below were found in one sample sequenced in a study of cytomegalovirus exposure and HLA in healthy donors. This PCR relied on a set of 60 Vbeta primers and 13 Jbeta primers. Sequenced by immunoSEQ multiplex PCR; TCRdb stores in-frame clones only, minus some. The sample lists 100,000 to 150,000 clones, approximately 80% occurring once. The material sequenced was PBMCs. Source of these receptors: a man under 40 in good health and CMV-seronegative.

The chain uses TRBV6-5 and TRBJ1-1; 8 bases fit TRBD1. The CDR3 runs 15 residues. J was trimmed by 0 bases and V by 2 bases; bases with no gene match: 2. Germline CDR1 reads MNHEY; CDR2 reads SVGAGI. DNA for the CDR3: TGTGCCAGCAGTTACGGGGACAGGCTGAACACTGAAGCTTTCTTT. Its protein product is CASSYGDRLNTEAFF.

This chain's CDR3 is CASSEGQLNQPQHF. CDR3 DNA: TGTGCCAGCAGCGAGGGACAGTTAAATCAGCCCCAGCATTTT. The rearrangement joins TRBV9 to TRBJ1-5; 7 bases match TRBD1. With 3 bases clipped from V and 4 bases from J, the junction kept 4 bases outside the gene matches. Germline-derived CDR1 and CDR2 are SGDLS and YYNGEE. The CDR3 extends over 14 amino acids.

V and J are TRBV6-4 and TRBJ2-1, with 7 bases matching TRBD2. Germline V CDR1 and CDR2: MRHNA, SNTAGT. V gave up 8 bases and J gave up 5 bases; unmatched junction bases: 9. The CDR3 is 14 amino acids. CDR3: CASPVTSSNNEQFF. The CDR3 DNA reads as TGTGCCAGCCCTGTGACTAGCAGTAACAATGAGCAGTTCTTC.

The CDR3 nucleotides read TGTGCCAGCATGGTAGCGGGACGAGATACGCAGTATTTT. This codes for CASMVAGRDTQYF. V usage is TRBV27 and J usage is TRBJ2-3; 8 bases are shared with TRBD2. The germline gives CDR1 MNHEY, CDR2 SMNVEV (reference sequence). CDR3 length equals 13 residues. V trimming: 7 bases; J trimming: 5 bases; junction bases outside the gene matches: 5.

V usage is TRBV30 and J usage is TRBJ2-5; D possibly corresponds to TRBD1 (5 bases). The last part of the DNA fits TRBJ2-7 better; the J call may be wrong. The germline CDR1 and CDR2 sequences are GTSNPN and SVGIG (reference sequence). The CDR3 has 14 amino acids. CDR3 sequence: CAWSVGQGPYEQYF. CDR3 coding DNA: TGTGCCTGGAGTGTAGGGCAGGGCCCCTACGAGCAGTACTTC.

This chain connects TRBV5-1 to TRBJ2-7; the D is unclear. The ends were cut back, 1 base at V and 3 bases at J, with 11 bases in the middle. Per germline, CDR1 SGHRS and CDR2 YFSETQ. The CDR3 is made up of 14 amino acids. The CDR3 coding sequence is TGCGCCAGCAGCTTGAGAGATAGAGTCTACGAGCAGTACTTC. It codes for CASSLRDRVYEQYF.

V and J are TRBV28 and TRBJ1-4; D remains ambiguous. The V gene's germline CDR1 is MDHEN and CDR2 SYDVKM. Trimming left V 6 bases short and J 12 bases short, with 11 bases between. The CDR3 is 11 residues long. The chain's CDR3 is CASSRWPELFF. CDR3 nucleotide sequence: TGTGCCAGCAGCCGTTGGCCCGAACTGTTTTTT.

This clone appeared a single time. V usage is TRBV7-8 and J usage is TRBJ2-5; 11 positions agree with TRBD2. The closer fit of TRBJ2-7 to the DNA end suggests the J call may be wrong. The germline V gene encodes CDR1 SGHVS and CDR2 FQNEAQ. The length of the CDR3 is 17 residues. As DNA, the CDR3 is TGTGCCAGCAGCGCGACTGCCGGGACTAGCGGCACCTACGAGCAGTACTTC. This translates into CASSATAGTSGTYEQYF.

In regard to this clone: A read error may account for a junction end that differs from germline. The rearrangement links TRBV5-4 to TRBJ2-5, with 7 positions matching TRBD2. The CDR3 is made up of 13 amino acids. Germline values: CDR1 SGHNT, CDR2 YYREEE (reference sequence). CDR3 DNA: TGTGCCAGCAGCTTGTCTAGCGCGGGAGTGGGGGACTTC. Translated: CASSLSSAGVGDF. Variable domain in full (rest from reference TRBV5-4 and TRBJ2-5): ETGVTQSPTHLIKTRGQQVTLRCSSQSGHNTVSWYQQALGQGPQFIFQYYREEENGRGNFPPRFSGLQFPNYSSELNVNALELDDSALYLCASSLSSAGVGDFGPGTRLLVL.

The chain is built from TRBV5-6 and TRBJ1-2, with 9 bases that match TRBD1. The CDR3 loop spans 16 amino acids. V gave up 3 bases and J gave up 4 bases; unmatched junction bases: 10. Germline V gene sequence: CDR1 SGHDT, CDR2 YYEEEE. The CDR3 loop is CASSSPGQGKTYGYTF. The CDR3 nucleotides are TGTGCCAGCAGCTCCCCAGGACAGGGGAAAACCTATGGCTACACCTTC.

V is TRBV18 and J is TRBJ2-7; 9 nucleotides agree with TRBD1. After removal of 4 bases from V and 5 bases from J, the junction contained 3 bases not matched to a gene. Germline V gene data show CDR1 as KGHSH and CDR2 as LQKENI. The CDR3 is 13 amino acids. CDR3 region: CASSQQGANEQYF. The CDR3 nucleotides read TGTGCCAGCTCACAACAGGGGGCCAACGAGCAGTACTTC. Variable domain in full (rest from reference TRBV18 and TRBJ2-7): NAGVMQNPRHLVRRRGQEARLRCSPMKGHSHVYWYRQLPEEGLKFMVYLQKENIIDESGMPKERFSAEFPKEGPSILRIQQVVRGDSAAYFCASSQQGANEQYFGPGTRLTVT.

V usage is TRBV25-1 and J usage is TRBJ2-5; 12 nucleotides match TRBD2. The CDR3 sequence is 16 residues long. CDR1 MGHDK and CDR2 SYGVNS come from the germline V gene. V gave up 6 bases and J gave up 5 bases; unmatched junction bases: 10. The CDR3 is CASRAPSGRASETQYF. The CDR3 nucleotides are TGTGCCAGCAGGGCCCCTAGCGGGAGGGCCTCGGAGACCCAGTACTTC.